A selection of T cell receptor beta chains follows, all from one sample in a study of beta chain features in type 1 diabetes. The repertoire was sequenced with immunoSEQ multiplex PCR; TCRdb's copy has only in-frame clones and lacks some. This sample yields approximately 330,000 clones, of which approximately 9.9% are seen a single time; around 0.015% belongs to the top ten. The material sequenced was naive CD4+ T cells from blood. All receptors come from a woman younger than 45 in good health. Both conserved end residues are part of each CDR3. The D gene is left open where the match is weak. Clone size is shown for a subset of rows, as once, few, many or a class of expanded clone.

clone_size | j_call | cdr3_length | v_call | d_call | cdr3_aa | cdr3_nt
few | TRBJ2-3 | 12 | TRBV28 | - | CASSLLSDTQYF | TGTGCCAGCAGTTTACTTTCAGATACGCAGTATTTT
- | TRBJ2-1 | 13 | TRBV5-4 | - | CASSLGPFNEQFF | TGTGCCAGCAGCTTGGGGCCGTTCAATGAGCAGTTCTTC
few | TRBJ1-4 | 15 | TRBV9 | - | CASSVGSGAGEKLFF | TGTGCCAGCAGCGTAGGGTCGGGTGCGGGTGAAAAACTGTTTTTT
few | TRBJ1-5 | 15 | TRBV25-1 | - | CASSGTGGAGQPQHF | TGTGCCAGCAGTGGGACGGGAGGAGCGGGCCAGCCCCAGCATTTT
few | TRBJ2-7 | 14 | TRBV21-1 | - | CASSTRTGPREQYF | TGTGCCAGCAGCACTAGGACAGGGCCAAGGGAGCAGTACTTC
- | TRBJ2-4 | 14 | TRBV5-6 | TRBD1 | CASRGTVAKNIQYF | TGTGCCAGCAGGGGGACAGTAGCCAAAAACATTCAGTACTTC
few | TRBJ1-1 | 15 | TRBV18 | TRBD1 | CASSLGQGAVTEAFF | TGTGCCAGCTCACTCGGACAGGGGGCCGTCACTGAAGCTTTCTTT
- | TRBJ2-1 | 13 | TRBV18 | - | CASSPPSSNEQFF | TGTGCCAGCTCACCACCATCGAGCAATGAGCAGTTCTTC
- | TRBJ1-3 | 14 | TRBV28 | TRBD1 | CASRPGQVAHTIYF | TGTGCCAGCCGACCGGGACAGGTAGCCCACACCATATATTTT
few | TRBJ2-5 | 12 | TRBV6-5 | TRBD2 | CASRRGGETQYF | TGTGCCAGTCGAAGGGGAGGGGAGACCCAGTACTTC
- | TRBJ2-3 | 15 | TRBV4-3 | TRBD2 | CASSLAGVGTDTQYF | TGCGCCAGCAGCCTAGCGGGAGTTGGCACAGATACGCAGTATTTT
- | TRBJ2-1 | 12 | TRBV4-3 | - | CASSGGFGEQFF | TGCGCCAGCTCCGGAGGTTTCGGTGAGCAGTTCTTC
- | TRBJ2-5 | 14 | TRBV9 | - | CASSVGGREETQYF | TGTGCCAGCAGCGTAGGAGGGCGGGAAGAGACCCAGTACTTC
few | TRBJ1-5 | 14 | TRBV19 | TRBD1 | CASSQTGGNQPQHF | TGTGCCAGTAGCCAGACAGGGGGCAATCAGCCCCAGCATTTT
- | TRBJ1-1 | 15 | TRBV6-5 | TRBD1 | CASSFLGTGNTEAFF | TGTGCCAGCAGTTTTCTCGGGACAGGGAACACTGAAGCTTTCTTT
few | TRBJ2-1 | 14 | TRBV28 | - | CASSDAQGYNEQFF | TGTGCCAGCAGTGATGCACAGGGATACAATGAGCAGTTCTTC
few | TRBJ2-5 | 16 | TRBV19 | - | CASSSGVAGGRETQYF | TGTGCCAGTAGTTCCGGGGTAGCAGGAGGGCGGGAGACCCAGTACTTC
- | TRBJ2-5 | 14 | TRBV5-4 | - | CASSNSRAGETQYF | TGTGCCAGCAGTAACTCCCGGGCGGGAGAGACCCAGTACTTC
- | TRBJ1-1 | 14 | TRBV29-1 | - | CSVAGRGGNTEAFF | TGCAGCGTTGCGGGTAGGGGGGGAAACACTGAAGCTTTCTTT
few | TRBJ2-3 | 15 | TRBV28 | - | CASSSEDTLTDTQYF | TGTGCCAGCAGTTCCGAGGACACACTCACGGATACGCAGTATTTT
few | TRBJ2-5 | 16 | TRBV4-3 | - | CASSQDLGRSGETQYF | TGCGCCAGCAGCCAAGATCTGGGCAGGTCTGGGGAGACCCAGTACTTC
- | TRBJ1-1 | 14 | TRBV27 | - | CASSLWSGNTEAFF | TGTGCCAGCAGTTTATGGTCCGGGAACACTGAAGCTTTCTTT
few | TRBJ2-3 | 13 | TRBV28 | TRBD1 | CASSLLGKGAQYF | TGTGCCAGCAGTTTACTGGGGAAGGGGGCCCAGTATTTT
- | TRBJ2-2 | 18 | TRBV9 | TRBD2 | CASSSPGLAGVETGELFF | TGTGCCAGCAGCTCTCCGGGACTAGCGGGAGTAGAAACCGGGGAGCTGTTTTTT
- | TRBJ1-5 | 15 | TRBV15 | TRBD1 | CATRLTGVSNQPQHF | TGTGCCACCAGATTGACAGGGGTAAGCAATCAGCCCCAGCATTTT
- | TRBJ1-1 | 12 | TRBV30 | - | CAWSAGGPEAFF | TGTGCCTGGAGTGCTGGAGGACCTGAAGCTTTCTTT
- | TRBJ2-7 | 14 | TRBV6-5 | TRBD1 | CASSKRTGTYEQYF | TGTGCCAGCAGTAAAAGGACAGGGACGTACGAGCAGTACTTC